This T cell receptor beta chain originates from a study of T cell responses to AZD1222 COVID-19 vaccine (dated by TCRdb to the early 2020s). Some background on the complete study: AZD1222 recipients with second doses at about 4 weeks or about 12 weeks were pooled, because spike-specific TCR depth and breadth did not differ between schedules. TCR sequencing covered about 230 trial participants: 200 to 220 given two doses of AZD1222 and 26 given two doses of MenACWY control vaccine. Enrollment into the trials was organized by age into subgroups of 18-55, 56-69 and 70-plus years, and those subgroups contained 148, 28 and 57 TCR-sequenced participants, respectively.

Sample time point, as interpreted from the label and publication: baseline before first vaccination. The vaccinee samples were drawn from two UK trials, COV001 and COV002, one of which was a single-blind randomized controlled phase 2/3 trial testing AZD1222 (ChAdOx1 nCoV-19) in healthy adults. For TCRbeta chain sequencing, PBMC samples from trial participants were taken at day 0 and at day 28 after the second dose. The CDR3 regions of human TCRbeta chains were analyzed by immunosequencing. Per the original workflow: Repertoire TCRs were checked for matches against a reference library of SARS-CoV-2-specific TCRs that had been generated using the MIRA antigen-specificity platform. Breadth meant the fraction of unique TCRs that were SARS-CoV-2-associated, whereas depth meant the fraction of total T cells that were SARS-CoV-2-associated. Using the MIRA data, every spike-specific TCR was mapped to the spike region that the TCR reacted to and assigned to either a CD4 or a CD8 class. Log10-transformed breadth and depth values were compared by one-way ANOVA with Sidak's multiple comparisons tests. TCRdb carries this immuneACCESS record with in-frame sequences only. Its versions omit some clonotypes, under half of them owing to an unresolved V gene in the studies checked, with the rest unexplained. Clonal size and the V and J genes are those of that table, whereas D and trimming came from the DNA. The sample contains fewer than 120,000 clones, around 81% of them found a single time. 4% to 5% of the sample is held by the ten biggest clonotypes.

V lost 6 bases and J lost 6 bases, and the count of bases not matched to a germline gene is 7. The germline V gene specifies SNHLY as CDR1 and FYNNEI as CDR2. Including cysteine and phenylalanine, the CDR3 has 16 amino acids. Of the read, only the CDR3 DNA is kept; its 48 bases are in frame from base 1. Comments on this clone: Its recognized antigen is unknown. No much larger clonotype is one base removed from it; base qualities were not supplied.

Paper-wide results and their limitations: Nearly half of unique spike-specific TCRs reportedly recognized epitopes outside regions mutated in the B.1.351 and B.1.1.7 variants. In the small 56-69-year group, the increase in depth fell short of significance, most likely because of low power. The vaccine-associated CD4 TCRs covered the entire spike protein, and the dominant responses fell in regions 160-218 and 743-854. Participants were mostly white British and included more females than males, and it was suggested by the authors that clonal diversity may have been underestimated. Because no day 14 peak-response samples were available, repertoires were characterized only after the peak T cell response. Conclusions about previously exposed vaccinees were limited because only six AZD1222 recipients were SARS-CoV-2 seropositive at baseline. After two AZD1222 doses, spike-specific TCR breadth and depth were significantly higher than at day 0 and than in MenACWY recipients.

The source was peripheral blood, collected on day 0 of AZD1222 vaccination. The TCR originated in an adult in good health. The V gene is TRBV2 and the J gene is TRBJ2-2; 13 bases in the junction line up with TRBD2. The CDR3 corresponds to CASREGLAGRAGELFF. The bases are TGTGCCAGCAGAGAGGGACTAGCGGGGCGGGCCGGGGAGCTGTTTTTT.